The 27 T cell receptor beta chains given below trace back to one sample, sequenced in a study of T-cell reconstitution after alpha-beta-depleted transplantation in children. TCRbeta library preparation incorporated unique molecular identifiers. TCRdb analysed the PCR reads with MiXCR anew, one entry per CDR3 protein. Here the sample spans about 340,000 distinct CDR3 sequences, around 10% being singletons. Sequenced material: PBMCs from the stem cell graft donor, taken from the stem cell graft. These receptor sequences come from a human donor who donated a stem cell graft to a child with acute lymphoblastic leukemia.

This chain uses TRBV4-1 with TRBJ1-6, with D perhaps TRBD1 (5 bases). Germline lookup yields CDR1 MGHRA and CDR2 YSYEKL. The CDR3 totals 18 residues. The ends were cut back, 0 bases at V and 0 bases at J, with 12 bases in the middle. The CDR3 DNA reads TGCGCCAGCAGCCAAGACGGGGAGGGGAGCTCCTATAATTCACCCCTCCACTTT. It yields the protein CASSQDGEGSSYNSPLHF.

The V call is TRBV12-3 or TRBV12-4, the J call TRBJ2-5; tentative D call: TRBD2 (6 bases). The CDR3 runs 13 residues. V was trimmed by 4 bases and J by 6 bases, leaving 12 bases between them. Written as DNA, the CDR3 is TGTGCCAGCAGTTCGGGCGGGATAAAGACCCAGTACTTC. Its translation: CASSSGGIKTQYF.

The chain recombines TRBV5-1 with TRBJ2-1; 13 bases are shared with TRBD2. In germline, CDR1 is SGHRS, CDR2 YFSETQ. The junction had 13 bases not matched to a gene; V was cut back by 2 bases and J by 5 bases. CDR3 length: 19 residues. The CDR3 sequence is CASSFSGLAGSWMHNEQFF. DNA for the CDR3: TGCGCCAGCAGCTTTTCGGGACTAGCGGGATCGTGGATGCACAATGAGCAGTTCTTC. The full variable domain, its missing parts supplied by reference TRBV5-1 and TRBJ2-1, is KAGVTQTPRYLIKTRGQQVTLSCSPISGHRSVSWYQQTPGQGLQFLFEYFSETQRNKGNFPGRFSGRQFSNSRSEMNVSTLELGDSALYLCASSFSGLAGSWMHNEQFFGPGTRLTVL.

The chain has TRBV11-1 and TRBJ1-2; 7 bases match TRBD1. V lost 0 bases, J lost 3 bases, and 16 bases stayed unmatched. Germline CDR1 and CDR2: SGHAT and FQDESV (reference sequence). The CDR3 totals 19 residues. In DNA form, the CDR3 reads TGTGCCAGCAGCTTAGCTGGGACAGAAGCCAGAAGGTCCCACTATGGCTACACCTTC. Protein sequence: CASSLAGTEARRSHYGYTF.

In this sample, this clonotype turned up many times. The chain has TRBV11-2 and TRBJ2-2; 7 nucleotides line up with TRBD1. With V trimmed by 0 bases and J by 3 bases, 7 bases remained unmatched. This CDR3 contains 17 residues. The germline gives CDR1 SGHAT, CDR2 FQNNGV. The CDR3 here is CASSLEAKGADTGELFF. The CDR3 DNA reads TGTGCCAGCAGCTTAGAGGCGAAGGGGGCGGACACCGGGGAGCTGTTTTTT.

The sample holds a few counts of this clonotype. This chain connects TRBV5-1 to TRBJ1-2; TRBD1 aligns across 7 bases. This CDR3 spans 16 amino acids. Germline V CDR1 and CDR2: SGHRS, YFSETQ. The V segment lost 0 bases and the J segment 0 bases; nucleotides outside the gene matches: 5. CDR3 residues: CASSLGGTATNYGYTF. For the CDR3, the DNA is TGCGCCAGCAGCTTGGGAGGGACAGCTACTAACTATGGCTACACCTTC.

The chain has TRBV5-1 and TRBJ1-1, with D perhaps TRBD1 (5 bases). The CDR3 sequence is 16 residues long. The ends were cut back, 5 bases at V and 1 base at J, with 18 bases in the middle. Germline V lookup: CDR1 SGHRS, CDR2 YFSETQ. The CDR3 DNA follows: TGCGCCAGCAGAGTAGGGCCTTTTACAGGGAACACTGAAGCTTTCTTT. It translates to CASRVGPFTGNTEAFF.

The J gene is TRBJ2-3, the V gene TRBV28; D is unclear. This CDR3 has 15 amino acids. V was clipped by 8 bases and J by 0 bases, with 15 bases between them. Germline CDR1 and CDR2: MDHEN and SYDVKM. The CDR3 DNA follows: TGTGCCAGCCTTCGTCCAGGTGGGAGCACAGATACGCAGTATTTT. This sequence encodes CASLRPGGSTDTQYF. Combining the CDR3 with reference TRBV28 and TRBJ2-3 gives the whole variable domain DVKVTQSSRYLVKRTGEKVFLECVQDMDHENMFWYRQDPGLGLRLIYFSYDVKMKEKGDIPEGYSVSREKKERFSLILESASTNQTSMYLCASLRPGGSTDTQYFGPGTRLTVL.

This rearrangement joins TRBV20-1 to TRBJ2-1, with TRBD2 matching over 12 bases. CDR1 is DFQATT and CDR2 is SNEGSKA in the germline V gene (reference sequence). CDR3 length equals 15 residues. V lost 1 base, J lost 6 bases, and 4 bases stayed unmatched. CDR3 nucleotide sequence: TGCAGTGCTAGAGCAGGGACTAGCGGGCGCAATGAGCAGTTCTTC. Residues: CSARAGTSGRNEQFF.

This clonotype was detected only a few times. The chain uses TRBV4-3 and TRBJ2-1; D unclear. This CDR3 comprises 15 residues. The V end was cut by 0 bases, the J end by 5 bases, with 11 bases between. Germline V gene sequence: CDR1 LGHNA, CDR2 YSLEER. CDR3 region: CASSQDRQRNNEQFF. CDR3 sequence (DNA): TGCGCCAGCAGCCAAGATCGCCAACGAAACAATGAGCAGTTCTTC.

This clonotype appeared a few times. The rearrangement joins TRBV27 to TRBJ1-2, with D perhaps TRBD1 (5 bases). The V gene's germline CDR1 is MNHEY and CDR2 SMNVEV (reference sequence). This CDR3 is built from 15 residues. V lost 3 bases and J lost 6, with 17 bases in between. The CDR3 nucleotides are TGTGCCAGCAGTTTCACGTCACGGGGGTCCGATGGCTACACCTTC. Translation: CASSFTSRGSDGYTF.

V usage is TRBV10-3 and J usage is TRBJ2-1; D might be TRBD2 (6 bases). The CDR3 contains 15 residues. Germline-derived CDR1 and CDR2 are ENHRY and SYGVKD. V dropped 7 bases and J dropped 3 bases, with 16 bases sitting between them. The CDR3 sequence is CAIKQRASDYNEQFF. DNA for the CDR3: TGTGCCATCAAACAAAGGGCTAGCGACTACAATGAGCAGTTCTTC.

This clonotype has more than one count but fewer than ten. This rearrangement joins TRBV29-1 to TRBJ1-4; maybe TRBD1 (6 bases). Looked up from germline, CDR1 is SQVTM and CDR2 is ANQGSEA. Trimming took off 5 bases at V and 5 bases at J, with 9 bases between the two ends. This CDR3 region has 12 residues. CDR3 bases: TGCAGCGTTTTCGGACAGAATGAAAAACTGTTTTTT. Amino acid sequence: CSVFGQNEKLFF.

This clonotype was detected many times. The chain carries TRBV4-1 and TRBJ2-1; D gene unclear. The CDR3 is 12 residues long. Germline V gene lookup returns CDR1 MGHRA and CDR2 YSYEKL. Deletions cut 0 bases from V and 4 bases from J, with 1 base between. The CDR3 reads CASSQDYNEQFF. The DNA of the CDR3 is TGCGCCAGCAGCCAAGATTACAATGAGCAGTTCTTC.

This chain joins TRBV12-3 or TRBV12-4 and TRBJ2-7, with a weak D call TRBD1 (6 bases). This CDR3 spans 16 amino acids. V was cut by 4 bases and J by 0 bases, with 16 bases left in between. CDR3 in amino acids: CASSWYSGTSSYEQYF. The CDR3 nucleotides are TGTGCCAGCAGTTGGTATTCCGGGACAAGCTCCTACGAGCAGTACTTC.

This clonotype has only a few counts. The J gene is TRBJ2-1, the V gene TRBV12-3 or TRBV12-4; D perhaps matches TRBD2 (6 bases). Trimming removed 8 bases from V and 10 bases from J, with 15 bases in between. The CDR3 length is 12 residues. This chain's CDR3 is CASGELGGEQFF. In nucleotides, the CDR3 is TGTGCCAGCGGCGAGTTGGGGGGAGAGCAGTTCTTC.

The CDR3 DNA reads as TGCGCCAGCAGCCGAGGGGCACTCTCTCAAGAGACCCAGTACTTC. Protein: CASSRGALSQETQYF. This chain connects TRBV4-1 to TRBJ2-5; either TRBD1 or TRBD2 may supply D (5 bases each). V was trimmed by 4 bases and J by 2 bases, leaving 14 bases between them. CDR1 is MGHRA, CDR2 YSYEKL, per germline. The CDR3 runs 15 residues.

This clonotype was seen repeatedly, ten times or more. The chain carries TRBV4-3 and TRBJ2-5; no clear D. Trimming removed 5 bases from V and 3 bases from J, with 10 bases in between. The germline CDR1 and CDR2 sequences are LGHNA and YSLEER. This CDR3 contains 13 residues. The DNA for the CDR3 is TGCGCCAGCAGCTGGAATATCAAAGAGACCCAGTACTTC. Its protein product is CASSWNIKETQYF.

In this sample, this clonotype turned up a few times. The CDR3 sequence: CASTPGTSGVQETQYF. The CDR3 DNA sequence: TGTGCCAGCACCCCCGGGACTAGCGGGGTACAAGAGACCCAGTACTTC. The chain recombines TRBV7-2 with TRBJ2-5; 13 bases line up with TRBD2. Germline loops: CDR1 SGHTA, CDR2 FQGNSA. CDR3 size: 16 residues. The V gene end was trimmed by 7 bases and the J gene end by 2 bases; junction bases not matched to a gene: 7. The entire variable domain, with the rest obtained from reference TRBV7-2 and TRBJ2-5, is as follows: GAGVSQSPSNKVTEKGKDVELRCDPISGHTALYWYRQSLGQGLEFLIYFQGNSAPDKSGLPSDRFSAERTGGSVSTLTIQRTQQEDSAVYLCASTPGTSGVQETQYFGPGTRLLVL.

This clonotype was seen a handful of times. The gene calls are TRBV18 and TRBJ1-2; D is uncertain. Per germline, CDR1 KGHSH and CDR2 LQKENI. The CDR3 runs to 15 residues. V gave up 3 bases and J gave up 0 bases, with 11 bases separating them. The CDR3 region has the DNA TGTGCCAGCTCACCCCGGGAGTCCCCTAACTATGGCTACACCTTC. Translating gives CASSPRESPNYGYTF. Variable domain in full (rest from reference TRBV18 and TRBJ1-2): NAGVMQNPRHLVRRRGQEARLRCSPMKGHSHVYWYRQLPEEGLKFMVYLQKENIIDESGMPKERFSAEFPKEGPSILRIQQVVRGDSAAYFCASSPRESPNYGYTFGSGTRLTVV.

This clonotype has a count of ten or more. For the CDR3, the DNA is TGTGCCAGCAGTCTACATAGCTATAATTCACCCCTCCACTTT. The encoded protein is CASSLHSYNSPLHF. This chain links TRBV12-3 or TRBV12-4 with TRBJ1-6; D not certain. Trimming took 5 bases from V and 3 from J, leaving 8 bases between them. CDR3 size: 14 residues.

Comments on this clonotype: One end of the junction does not line up with germline, which may come from a read error. The chain has TRBV20-1 and TRBJ2-7; maybe TRBD2 (6 bases). Germline CDR1 reads DFQATT; CDR2 reads SNEGSKA (reference sequence). The CDR3 consists of 17 residues. The CDR3 DNA follows: TGCAGTGCTCCCCGGCGGGGCGGGGCGAGACAGAGGTACGACCAGTACTTC. Encoded protein: CSAPRRGGARQRYDQYF.

V usage is TRBV4-1 and J usage is TRBJ2-5; D possibly corresponds to TRBD2 (5 bases). The germline CDR1 and CDR2 sequences are MGHRA and YSYEKL. V lost 3 bases to trimming and J lost 4 bases, with 15 bases between them. The CDR3 has 15 residues. In DNA form, the CDR3 reads TGCGCCAGCAGCCATAACGAGGGTTTCAGAGAGACCCAGTACTTC. Translation gives CASSHNEGFRETQYF.

This clonotype occurred many times. V gene TRBV4-1 combines with J gene TRBJ2-3; D call uncertain. Germline lookup yields CDR1 MGHRA and CDR2 YSYEKL. V lost 1 base and J 1 base, leaving 3 bases between the germline ends. This CDR3 is built from 13 residues. The CDR3: CASSQAGTDTQYF. CDR3 coding DNA: TGCGCCAGCAGCCAAGCGGGCACAGATACGCAGTATTTT.

The chain carries TRBV7-2 and TRBJ2-7, with D possibly being TRBD2 (7 bases). The CDR3 has 14 amino acids. The germline gives CDR1 SGHTA, CDR2 FQGNSA. V was trimmed by 7 bases and J by 4 bases, leaving 17 bases between them. The CDR3 reads CASTWEGGEYEQYF. In DNA form, the CDR3 reads TGTGCCAGCACCTGGGAGGGGGGAGAATACGAGCAGTACTTC.

This clonotype appeared a few times. The CDR3 DNA reads TGTGCCAGCAGCTTATGGGCGGGAGTCCATGAGCAGTTCTTC. This translates into CASSLWAGVHEQFF. The V and J genes are TRBV7-8 and TRBJ2-1; 7 bases align to TRBD2. The CDR3 has 14 residues. V gave up 2 bases and J gave up 8 bases; unmatched junction bases: 6. CDR1 is SGHVS and CDR2 is FQNEAQ in the germline V gene.

The chain carries TRBV7-9 and TRBJ2-1; D possibly corresponds to TRBD2 (6 bases). Trimming stripped 3 bases from V and 0 bases from J, with 9 bases between. The CDR3 spans 15 residues. Germline V gene lookup returns CDR1 SEHNR and CDR2 FQNEAQ (reference sequence). CDR3 amino acids: CASSLFGGSYNEQFF. The CDR3 nucleotides are TGTGCCAGCAGCTTGTTCGGGGGCTCCTACAATGAGCAGTTCTTC. Complete variable domain (other parts from reference TRBV7-9 and TRBJ2-1): DTGVSQNPRHKITKRGQNVTFRCDPISEHNRLYWYRQTLGQGPEFLTYFQNEAQLEKSRLLSDRFSAERPKGSFSTLEIQRTEQGDSAMYLCASSLFGGSYNEQFFGPGTRLTVL.